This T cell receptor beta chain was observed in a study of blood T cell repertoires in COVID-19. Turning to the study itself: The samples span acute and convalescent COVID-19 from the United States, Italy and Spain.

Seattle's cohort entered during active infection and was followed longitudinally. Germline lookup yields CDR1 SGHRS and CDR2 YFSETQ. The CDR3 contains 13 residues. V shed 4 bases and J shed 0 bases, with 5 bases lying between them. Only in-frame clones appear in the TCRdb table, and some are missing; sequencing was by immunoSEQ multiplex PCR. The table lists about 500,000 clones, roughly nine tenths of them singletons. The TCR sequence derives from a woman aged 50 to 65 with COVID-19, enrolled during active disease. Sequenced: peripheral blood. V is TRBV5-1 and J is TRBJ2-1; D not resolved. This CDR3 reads CASSPGSYNEQFF. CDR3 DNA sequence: TGCGCCAGCAGCCCGGGCTCCTACAATGAGCAGTTCTTC.